This T cell receptor beta chain originates from a study of radiotherapy plus CTLA-4 blockade in lung cancer. General study points: After radiotherapy and ipilimumab, tumor-derived clones expanded in peripheral blood.

This clone was picked up a small number of times. The target antigen is unknown. The protocol was immunoSEQ multiplex PCR, while the TCRdb copy is restricted to in-frame clones and leaves out a portion. The sample lists 90,000 to 100,000 clones; approximately 78% were seen once. Germline CDR1 SGDLS, CDR2 YYNGEE. The CDR3 length is 16 residues. Trimming removed 4 bases from V and 4 bases from J, with 17 bases in between. The chain employs TRBV9 and TRBJ2-2, with D perhaps matching TRBD2 (8 bases). Specimen: peripheral blood, collected from a patient treated with radiotherapy plus ipilimumab. This clonotype was obtained from a human donor with non-small cell lung cancer that progressed on radiotherapy plus ipilimumab. DNA for the CDR3: TGTGCCAGCAGCTCAGGGGGACTAGGTGGCACCGGGGAGCTGTTTTTT. Translated, it gives CASSSGGLGGTGELFF.